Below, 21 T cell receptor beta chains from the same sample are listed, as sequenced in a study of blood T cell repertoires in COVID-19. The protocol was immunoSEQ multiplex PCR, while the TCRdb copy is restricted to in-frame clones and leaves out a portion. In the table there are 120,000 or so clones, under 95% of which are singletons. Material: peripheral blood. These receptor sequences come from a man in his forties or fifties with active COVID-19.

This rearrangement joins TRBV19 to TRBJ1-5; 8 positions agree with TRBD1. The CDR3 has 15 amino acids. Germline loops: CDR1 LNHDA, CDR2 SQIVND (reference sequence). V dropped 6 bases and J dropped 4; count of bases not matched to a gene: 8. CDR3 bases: TGTGCCAGTAGAGGGGACAGGCGCTTAAATCAGCCCCAGCATTTT. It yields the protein CASRGDRRLNQPQHF.

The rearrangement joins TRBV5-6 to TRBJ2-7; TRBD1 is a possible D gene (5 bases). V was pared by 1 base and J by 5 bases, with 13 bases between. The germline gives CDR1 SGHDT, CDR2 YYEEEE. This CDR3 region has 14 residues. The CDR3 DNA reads TGTGCCAGCAGCTTGCGGCAGGGTTGGAACGAGCAGTACTTC. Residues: CASSLRQGWNEQYF.

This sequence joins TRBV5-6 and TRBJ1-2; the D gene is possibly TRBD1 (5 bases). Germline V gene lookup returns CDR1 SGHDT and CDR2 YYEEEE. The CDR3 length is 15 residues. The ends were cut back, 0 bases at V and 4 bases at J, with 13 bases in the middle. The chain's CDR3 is CASSLALQGSYGYTF. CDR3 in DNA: TGTGCCAGCAGCTTGGCCTTGCAGGGATCCTATGGCTACACCTTC.

CDR3 protein: CASSPQAQPIGNTIYF. The CDR3 DNA follows: TGTGCCAGCAGCCCTCAGGCGCAACCGATTGGAAACACCATATATTTT. The chain uses TRBV7-9 and TRBJ1-3; D is unclear. This CDR3 comprises 16 residues. The V gene's germline CDR1 is SEHNR and CDR2 FQNEAQ (reference sequence). The V end lost 5 bases, the J end lost 3 bases, and 17 bases lay between the germline ends. The entire variable domain, with the rest obtained from reference TRBV7-9 and TRBJ1-3, is as follows: DTGVSQNPRHKITKRGQNVTFRCDPISEHNRLYWYRQTLGQGPEFLTYFQNEAQLEKSRLLSDRFSAERPKGSFSTLEIQRTEQGDSAMYLCASSPQAQPIGNTIYFGEGSWLTVV.

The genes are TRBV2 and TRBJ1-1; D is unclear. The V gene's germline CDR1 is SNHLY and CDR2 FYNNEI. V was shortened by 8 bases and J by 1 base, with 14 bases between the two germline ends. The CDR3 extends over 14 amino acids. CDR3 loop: CASGGLPSNTEAFF. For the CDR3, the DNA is TGTGCCAGCGGAGGGCTCCCCTCGAACACTGAAGCTTTCTTT.

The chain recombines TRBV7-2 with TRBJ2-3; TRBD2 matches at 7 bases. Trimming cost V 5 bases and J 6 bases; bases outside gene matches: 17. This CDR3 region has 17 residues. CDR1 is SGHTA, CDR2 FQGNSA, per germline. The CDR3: CASSPARWGGSADTQYF. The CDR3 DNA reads TGTGCCAGCAGCCCCGCCAGGTGGGGGGGATCTGCCGATACGCAGTATTTT.

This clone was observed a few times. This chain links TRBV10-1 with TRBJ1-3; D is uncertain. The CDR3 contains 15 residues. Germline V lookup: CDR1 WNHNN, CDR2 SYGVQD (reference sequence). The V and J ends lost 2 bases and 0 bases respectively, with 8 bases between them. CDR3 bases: TGCGCCAGCAGTGAGGGTCACAGCTCTGGAAACACCATATATTTT. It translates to CASSEGHSSGNTIYF.

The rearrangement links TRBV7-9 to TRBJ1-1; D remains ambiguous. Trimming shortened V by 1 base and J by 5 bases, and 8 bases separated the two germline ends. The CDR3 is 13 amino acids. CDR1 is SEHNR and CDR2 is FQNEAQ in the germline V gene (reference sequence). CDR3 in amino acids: CASSLGLRTEAFF. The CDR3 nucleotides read TGTGCCAGCAGCTTAGGTTTGAGGACTGAAGCTTTCTTT.

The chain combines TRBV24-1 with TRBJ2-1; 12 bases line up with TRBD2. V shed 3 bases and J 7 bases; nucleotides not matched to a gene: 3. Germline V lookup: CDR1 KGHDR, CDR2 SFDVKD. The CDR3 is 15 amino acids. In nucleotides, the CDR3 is TGTGCCACCAGTGATCCTAGCGGGAGGGGGAATGAGCAGTTCTTC. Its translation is CATSDPSGRGNEQFF.

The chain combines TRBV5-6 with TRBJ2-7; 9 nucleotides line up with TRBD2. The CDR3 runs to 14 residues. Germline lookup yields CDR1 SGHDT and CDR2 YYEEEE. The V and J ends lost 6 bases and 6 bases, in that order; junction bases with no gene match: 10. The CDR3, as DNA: TGTGCCAGCACCTTAGGACTAGCGCATCGCGAGCAGTACGTC. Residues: CASTLGLAHREQYV.

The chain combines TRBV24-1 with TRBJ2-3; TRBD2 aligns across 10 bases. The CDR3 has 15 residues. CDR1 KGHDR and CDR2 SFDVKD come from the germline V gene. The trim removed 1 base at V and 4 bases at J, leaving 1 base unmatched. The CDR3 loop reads CATSDFTSGADTQYF. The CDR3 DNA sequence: TGTGCCACCAGTGATTTTACTAGCGGGGCAGATACGCAGTATTTT.

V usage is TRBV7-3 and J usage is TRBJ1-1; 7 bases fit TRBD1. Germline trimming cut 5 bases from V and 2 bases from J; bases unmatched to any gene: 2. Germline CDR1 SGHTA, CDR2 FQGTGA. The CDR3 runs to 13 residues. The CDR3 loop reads CASSRGPNTEAFF. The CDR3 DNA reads TGTGCCAGCAGCAGGGGGCCTAACACTGAAGCTTTCTTT.

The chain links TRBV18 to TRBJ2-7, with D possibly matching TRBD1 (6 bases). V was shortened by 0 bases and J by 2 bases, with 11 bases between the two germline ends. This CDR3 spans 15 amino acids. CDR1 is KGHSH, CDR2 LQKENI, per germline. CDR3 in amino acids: CASSPPAGQPYEQYF. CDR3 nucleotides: TGTGCCAGCTCACCACCGGCAGGACAGCCCTACGAGCAGTACTTC.

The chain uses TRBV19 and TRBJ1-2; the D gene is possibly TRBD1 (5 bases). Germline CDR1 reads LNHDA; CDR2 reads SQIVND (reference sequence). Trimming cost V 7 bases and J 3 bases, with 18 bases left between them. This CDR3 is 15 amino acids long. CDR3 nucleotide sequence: TGTGCCAGTAAAGGGAGAGGGGAGGACTACTATGGCTACACCTTC. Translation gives CASKGRGEDYYGYTF.

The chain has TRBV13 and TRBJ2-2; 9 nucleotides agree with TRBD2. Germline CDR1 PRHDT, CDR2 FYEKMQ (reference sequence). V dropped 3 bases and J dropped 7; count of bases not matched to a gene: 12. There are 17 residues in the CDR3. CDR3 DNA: TGTGCCAGCAGCTTTGGGGGGACTAGCCTTGCGAGCGGGGAGCTGTTTTTT. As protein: CASSFGGTSLASGELFF.

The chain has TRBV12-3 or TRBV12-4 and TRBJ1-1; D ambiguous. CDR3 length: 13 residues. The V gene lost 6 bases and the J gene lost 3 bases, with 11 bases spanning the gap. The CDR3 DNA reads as TGTGCCAGCAGGGGAGGGTGGGACACTGAAGCTTTCTTT. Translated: CASRGGWDTEAFF.

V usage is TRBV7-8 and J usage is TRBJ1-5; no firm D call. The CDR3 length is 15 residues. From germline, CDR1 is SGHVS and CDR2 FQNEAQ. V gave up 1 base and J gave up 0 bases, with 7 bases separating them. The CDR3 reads CASSLGSGSNQPQHF. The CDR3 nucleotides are TGTGCCAGCAGCTTAGGCTCAGGTAGCAATCAGCCCCAGCATTTT.

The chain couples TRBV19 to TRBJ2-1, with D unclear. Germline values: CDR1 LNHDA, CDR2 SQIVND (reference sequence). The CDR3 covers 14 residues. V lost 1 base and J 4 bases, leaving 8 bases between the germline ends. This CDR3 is CASSIVNSYNEQFF. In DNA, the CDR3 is TGTGCCAGTAGTATAGTTAACTCTTACAATGAGCAGTTCTTC.

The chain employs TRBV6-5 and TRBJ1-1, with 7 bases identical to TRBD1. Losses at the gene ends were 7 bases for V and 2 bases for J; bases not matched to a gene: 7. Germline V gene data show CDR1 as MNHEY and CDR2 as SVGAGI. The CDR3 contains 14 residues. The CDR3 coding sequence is TGTGCCAGCACTCGGGACAGCCTAAACACTGAAGCTTTCTTT. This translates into CASTRDSLNTEAFF.

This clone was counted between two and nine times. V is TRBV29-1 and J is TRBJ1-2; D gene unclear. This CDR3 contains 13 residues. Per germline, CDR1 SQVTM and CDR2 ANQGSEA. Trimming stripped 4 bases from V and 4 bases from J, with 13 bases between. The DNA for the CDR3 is TGCAGCGTTGGGAGGATGGCTTCCTATGGCTACACCTTC. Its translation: CSVGRMASYGYTF.

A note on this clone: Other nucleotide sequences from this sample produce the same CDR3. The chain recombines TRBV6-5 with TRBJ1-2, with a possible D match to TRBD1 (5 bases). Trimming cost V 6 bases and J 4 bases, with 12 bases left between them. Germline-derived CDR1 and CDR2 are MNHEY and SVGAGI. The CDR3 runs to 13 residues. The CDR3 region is CASSLQGGYGYTF. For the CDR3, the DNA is TGTGCCAGCAGCCTGCAGGGAGGCTATGGCTACACCTTC.